The rows below give T cell receptor beta chains drawn from one sample of a study of graft-versus-host responses after intestinal transplantation. Sequencing was performed with immunoSEQ multiplex PCR; in TCRdb, only in-frame clones are kept and a portion is missing. The data contain approximately 11,000 clones, 76% of them singletons. The sequenced sample was ileum tissue, obtained 23 days after intestinal transplant. These receptors all stem from a human patient who received an intestinal transplant, so some T cells may come from the graft donor. The CDR3 runs from the conserved cysteine through the conserved F or W. A D gene is named only where the DNA matches it firmly. Only some rows state a clone size, as once, few, many or a class for expanded clones.

v_call	clone_size	d_call	j_call	cdr3_nt	cdr3_aa
TRBV28	once	TRBD1	TRBJ1-2	TGTGCCAGCAGTTTCTACACGCCTCCGGGACAGATTTATGGCTACACCTTC	CASSFYTPPGQIYGYTF
TRBV4-3	.	.	TRBJ1-4	TGCGCCAGCAGCCAGCTACTTGACCGGCCTCTTAATGAAAAACTGTTTTTT	CASSQLLDRPLNEKLFF
TRBV5-1	.	.	TRBJ2-2	TGCGCCAGCAGCTTGGAAAGACAAGTCACCGGGGAGCTGTTTTTT	CASSLERQVTGELFF
TRBV19	.	TRBD1	TRBJ1-4	TGTGCCAGTTCCCGGGACAGGGGGCGCAATGAAAAACTGTTTTTT	CASSRDRGRNEKLFF
TRBV6-1	once	TRBD2	TRBJ2-7	TGTGCCACAGGGACTAGCGGGAGATGGTACGAGCAGTACTTC	CATGTSGRWYEQYF
TRBV7-4	.	.	TRBJ2-7	TGTGCCAGCAGCTTAGGTAAATACGAGCAGTACTTC	CASSLGKYEQYF
TRBV6-5	.	.	TRBJ2-3	TGTGCCAGCGGTCAGGGGTTGAGGGTTTTCGATACGCAGTATTTT	CASGQGLRVFDTQYF
TRBV7-6	.	.	TRBJ2-7	TGTGCCAGCAGCCGCCGATCGGGGTACGAGCAGTACTTC	CASSRRSGYEQYF
TRBV4-3	.	.	TRBJ1-1	TGCGCCAGCACCGAGTACATGAACACTGAAGCTTTCTTT	CASTEYMNTEAFF
TRBV5-1	.	.	TRBJ2-1	TGCGCCAGCAGCTTGGGGATCCGAAATGAGCAGTTCTTC	CASSLGIRNEQFF
TRBV4-1	.	.	TRBJ2-2	TGCGCCAGCAGCCACGGCGGCACCGGGGAGCTGTTTTTT	CASSHGGTGELFF
TRBV7-3	.	.	TRBJ2-3	TGTGCCAGCAGCCAGGGACGAGGCACAGATACGCAGTATTTT	CASSQGRGTDTQYF
TRBV7-2	.	TRBD2	TRBJ2-5	TGTGCCAGCAGCCAAGGAGGAGCGGGAGGGCCTGGTGAGACCCAGTACTTC	CASSQGGAGGPGETQYF